The T cell receptor (beta chain) under discussion was sequenced for a study of T cells in Graves' hyperthyroidism and ophthalmopathy. Study-level results: Appearing also in blood were most of the thyroid clonotypes expanded above 0.001. Ophthalmopathy prediction by the model preceded onset by a median approximately 6.1 months.

Patients having uncontrolled infection, another autoimmune disease, pregnancy or lactation were not included. What was amplified from RNA transcripts were TCR beta CDR3 regions. With the HTBI primer set, the TCR CDR3 went through a first round of RT-PCR. One entry per CDR3 protein results from TCRdb running MiXCR on the multiplex PCR reads. The table has almost 600,000 distinct CDR3 sequences, roughly 13% seen once. Comments on this clonotype: Antigen specificity is unknown.

Sequencing was done on a sample of blood. This TCR was recovered from a woman between 25 and 40 years old with Graves' hyperthyroidism that later progressed to Graves' ophthalmopathy.

The CDR3 DNA follows: TGTGCCAGTAGTATCGCGAGTTTCAACGAGCAGTACTTC. It is translated as CASSIASFNEQYF. The V call is TRBV19, the J call TRBJ2-7; D is undetermined. The CDR3 runs to 13 residues. Germline assignment: CDR1 LNHDA and CDR2 SQIVND (reference sequence). V gave up 3 bases and J gave up 5 bases, with 11 bases separating them.